Each of the 2 T cell receptor beta chains below was sequenced from the same sample in a study of shared T cell receptors in the human thymus. Sequencing was performed with immunoSEQ multiplex PCR; in TCRdb, only in-frame clones are kept and a portion is missing. The sample shows about 400,000 clones, approximately 95% of them seen only once. Specimen: thymocytes. All receptors derive from a human donor.

This chain joins TRBV18 and TRBJ2-7, with 9 bases matching TRBD1. The CDR3 loop spans 14 amino acids. Germline V gives CDR1 KGHSH, CDR2 LQKENI. V lost 6 bases, J lost 4 bases, and 7 bases stayed unmatched. The CDR3 loop reads CASSRDRDRYEQYF. For the CDR3, the DNA is TGTGCCAGCTCCCGGGACAGGGATCGGTACGAGCAGTACTTC. The variable domain in full, completed from reference TRBV18 and TRBJ2-7, reads NAGVMQNPRHLVRRRGQEARLRCSPMKGHSHVYWYRQLPEEGLKFMVYLQKENIIDESGMPKERFSAEFPKEGPSILRIQQVVRGDSAAYFCASSRDRDRYEQYFGPGTRLTVT.

The V call is TRBV15, the J call TRBJ2-1; perhaps TRBD1 as D (6 bases). CDR3 length: 17 residues. Germline V gene lookup returns CDR1 LNHNV and CDR2 YYDKDF (reference sequence). Trimming stripped 5 bases from V and 4 bases from J, with 21 bases between. The CDR3 sequence: CATSGFQQGSPYNEQFF. The CDR3 DNA is TGTGCCACCAGCGGATTTCAACAGGGTAGCCCATACAATGAGCAGTTCTTC.